This note documents a single TCR beta chain sequence. CDR1 is SGHTA, CDR2 FQGNSA, per germline. Losses at the gene ends were 4 bases for V and 4 bases for J; bases not matched to a gene: 6. CDR3 length: 17 residues. This sample stems from a study of T cell changes during pregnancy in multiple sclerosis. Sequencing used immunoSEQ multiplex PCR; TCRdb keeps in-frame clones, though not all of them. The sample yields 98,000 or so clones, over 85% seen once. The chain couples TRBV7-2 to TRBJ2-3; 15 nucleotides match TRBD2. This clonotype was sampled from a female donor with multiple sclerosis, enrolled in a pregnancy study. The sequencing here drew on peripheral blood, taken after pregnancy. DNA of the CDR3: TGTGCCAGCAGCTCGCCCGGACTAGCGGGAGGGGCAGATACGCAGTATTTT. Translated, it gives CASSSPGLAGGADTQYF.